The 4 T cell receptor beta chains listed next were all sequenced from one sample in a study of T-cell reconstitution after alpha-beta-depleted transplantation in children. Construction of the TCRbeta library involved unique molecular identifiers. TCRdb re-derived calls from the PCR reads in MiXCR, one entry per CDR3 protein. The sample has around 360,000 distinct CDR3 sequences, about 9.4% seen once. The sample was PBMCs from the stem cell graft donor, taken from the stem cell graft. The receptors derive from a human donor who donated a stem cell graft to a child with acute lymphoblastic leukemia.

The chain links TRBV4-1 to TRBJ1-2; TRBD1 matches 8 bases. The CDR3 length is 18 residues. V lost 0 bases to trimming and J lost 2 bases; unmatched junction nucleotides: 11. Germline lookup yields CDR1 MGHRA and CDR2 YSYEKL. CDR3 residues: CASSQDGTTGVANYGYTF. The DNA for the CDR3 is TGCGCCAGCAGCCAAGATGGGACGACAGGGGTAGCCAACTATGGCTACACCTTC.

This clonotype was detected only a few times. V usage is TRBV4-1 and J usage is TRBJ2-2, with D possibly called TRBD1 or TRBD2 (5 bases each). Germline V CDR1 and CDR2: MGHRA, YSYEKL. This CDR3 contains 18 residues. V lost 2 bases and J lost 4, with 20 bases in between. The CDR3, as DNA: TGCGCCAGCAGCCAAACCTTCCCAAACGTGAGGGGCACCGGGGAGCTGTTTTTT. Translated: CASSQTFPNVRGTGELFF.

In its sample, this clonotype was seen a few times. The V call is TRBV7-9, the J call TRBJ1-2; 7 bases are shared with TRBD1. Germline V lookup: CDR1 SEHNR, CDR2 FQNEAQ (reference sequence). V shed 7 bases and J 4 bases; nucleotides not matched to a gene: 6. CDR3 size: 13 residues. The CDR3 sequence is CASTQAGGYGYTF. The CDR3 DNA sequence: TGTGCCAGCACTCAGGCAGGGGGCTATGGCTACACCTTC.

This clonotype turned up a few times. The rearrangement links TRBV7-9 to TRBJ2-7; D possibly matches TRBD1 or TRBD2 (5 bases each). The CDR3 runs 16 residues. V gave up 4 bases and J gave up 1 base, with 17 bases separating them. Per germline, CDR1 SEHNR and CDR2 FQNEAQ (reference sequence). The CDR3 sequence is CASSSPWGTESYEQYF. CDR3 in DNA: TGTGCCAGCAGCTCCCCATGGGGGACGGAATCCTACGAGCAGTACTTC.